This T cell receptor beta chain was recovered during a study of OX40 agonist ivuxolimab in advanced cancers. Some background on the complete study: The costimulatory receptor OX40 (CD134) was targeted by ivuxolimab, a fully human IgG2 agonistic monoclonal antibody. The monotherapy dose-escalation portion (N ≈ 50 patients) of the phase I ivuxolimab trial is reported in the paper. Intravenous ivuxolimab was administered to patients every 2 weeks at six dose levels: 0.01, 0.1, 0.3, 1.5, 3 and 10 mg/kg. In the dose-escalation cohort, more than 80% of patients were male, and the mean age was roughly 60 years with a range of roughly 20 to 85. Partial responses occurred in three dose-escalation patients: two with cutaneous melanoma and one with hepatocellular carcinoma. Of the approximately 53 patients in dose escalation, about 20 had hepatocellular carcinoma, approximately 15 had melanoma, 9 had renal cell carcinoma and 9 had head and neck cancer. The point of sequencing TCRbeta in the periphery was to test whether ivuxolimab changed TCR sequence diversity and drove clonal T-cell expansion. Patients were allowed to have had prior anti-PD-1, anti-PD-L1 or anti-CTLA-4 therapy, and around 40% of the dose-escalation patients had previously received checkpoint inhibitors. Findings and caveats that apply to the study as a whole: At doses of 0.1 to 3.0 mg/kg, clonal expansion of both CD4+ and CD8+ blood T cells was observed from baseline to week 6. In the 0.1-3.0 mg/kg groups, partial responders had among the lowest normalized peripheral clonal expansion, particularly in CD8+ T cells. The antigen specificity of the clonally expanded peripheral T cells was not determined. After ivuxolimab, expanded clones were on average more numerous among CD8+ T cells than among CD4+ T cells. Low levels of normalized T-cell clonal expansion were also shown by some nonresponding patients.

Patients with autoimmune disease history or receiving systemic immunosuppression were excluded from the trial. Peripheral blood for TCR sequencing was collected from all dose cohorts at baseline, on cycle 4 day 1, and on cycle 7 day 1. The samples were taken from a phase I, first-in-human, multicenter, open-label dose-escalation trial of ivuxolimab. Adults with locally advanced or metastatic melanoma, renal cell, hepatocellular, or head and neck squamous cell carcinoma were enrolled in the trial. Before TCR sequencing, CD4+ and CD8+ T cells were separately sorted from peripheral blood. For this clone: Its antigen is unknown. Base-call qualities are not available, and no considerably larger clone is one nucleotide away.

For sequencing of the TCRbeta CDR3 region, genomic DNA was extracted from the sorted cells. The immunoSEQ Assay was used to sequence the TCRbeta CDR3 regions. In TCRdb, the immuneACCESS table is reduced to in-frame sequences with V and J assigned. These tables do not hold every clone; where another copy was compared, an unresolved V gene accounts for under half, and the others remain unexplained. The sample table shows about 20,000 clones, and 84% are seen once. 30% of the sample is taken by the ten largest. The receptor was derived from an adult with an advanced solid tumor such as melanoma, head and neck, liver or kidney cancer. The specimen was CD4+ or CD8+ T cells sorted from blood, collected in a trial of the OX40 agonist ivuxolimab.

The bases read TGTGCCAGCAGCCCTAGGGCAGAAACCTACGAGCAGTACTTC. Translated, it gives CASSPRAETYEQYF. The chain is encoded by TRBV7-9 joined to TRBJ2-7, with no confident D gene call. At the junction V is shortened by 5 bases and J by 2 bases, with 13 bases in between. CDR1 and CDR2 (SEHNR, FQNEAQ) derive from the germline V gene (reference sequence). From the cysteine up to the phenylalanine, the CDR3 has a length of 14 residues. The retained sequence is limited to the CDR3, 42 bases, with the frame set at the first base.